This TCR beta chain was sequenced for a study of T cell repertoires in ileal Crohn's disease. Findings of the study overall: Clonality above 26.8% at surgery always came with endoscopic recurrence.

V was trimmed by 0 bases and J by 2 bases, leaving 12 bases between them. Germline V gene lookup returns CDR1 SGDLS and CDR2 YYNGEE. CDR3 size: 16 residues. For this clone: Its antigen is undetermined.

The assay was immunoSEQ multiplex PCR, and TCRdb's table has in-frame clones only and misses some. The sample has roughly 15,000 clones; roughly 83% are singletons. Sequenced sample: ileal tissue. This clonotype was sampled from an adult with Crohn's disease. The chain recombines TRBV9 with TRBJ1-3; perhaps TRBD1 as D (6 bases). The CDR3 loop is CASSVAIEGAGNTIYF. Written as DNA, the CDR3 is TGTGCCAGCAGCGTAGCTATCGAGGGGGCTGGAAACACCATATATTTT. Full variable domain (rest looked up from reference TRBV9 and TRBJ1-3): DSGVTQTPKHLITATGQRVTLRCSPRSGDLSVYWYQQSLDQGLQFLIQYYNGEERAKGNILERFSAQQFPDLHSELNLSSLELGDSALYFCASSVAIEGAGNTIYFGEGSWLTVV.